The 6 T cell receptor beta chains listed next were all sequenced from one sample in a study of T cell repertoires in cytomegalovirus infection. Each CDR3 protein is one row after TCRdb ran MiXCR on the reads. The sample carries around 140,000 distinct CDR3 sequences, about 31% recorded once. Their target antigens are unknown. The sequenced sample was CD8+ T cells from cultured PBMCs, obtained from culture after CMV antigen stimulation. The receptors shown here come from a human donor in good health (CMV status not recorded). Some clones in this sample may be carry-over from other donors' samples.

The V and J genes are TRBV7-6 and TRBJ2-1; no reliable D call. The CDR3 extends over 13 amino acids. The germline V and J ends were trimmed by 2 bases and 6 bases, with 8 bases remaining between them. Germline CDR1 SGHVS, CDR2 FNYEAQ. CDR3 in amino acids: CASSLTMANEQFF. The CDR3 bases are TGTGCCAGCAGCTTAACGATGGCCAATGAGCAGTTCTTC.

V and J are TRBV7-8 and TRBJ2-2, with D unclear. The CDR3 length is 16 residues. V was trimmed by 4 bases and J by 2 bases, leaving 14 bases between them. Germline values: CDR1 SGHVS, CDR2 FQNEAQ. In nucleotides, the CDR3 is TGTGCCAGCAGCTCCATATATACCATAAACACCGGGGAGCTGTTTTTT. Translation: CASSSIYTINTGELFF. Complete variable domain (other parts from reference TRBV7-8 and TRBJ2-2): GAGVSQSPRYKVAKRGQDVALRCDPISGHVSLFWYQQALGQGPEFLTYFQNEAQLDKSGLPSDRFFAERPEGSVSTLKIQRTQQEDSAVYLCASSSIYTINTGELFFGEGSRLTVL.

In nucleotides, the CDR3 is TGTGCCAGCAGCTTCCAAGGACTAGCGGGAGAATACAATGAGCAGTTCTTC. Encoded protein: CASSFQGLAGEYNEQFF. The chain links TRBV9 to TRBJ2-1, with 13 nucleotides matching TRBD2. This CDR3 comprises 17 residues. CDR1 SGDLS and CDR2 YYNGEE come from the germline V gene. With 4 bases clipped from V and 4 bases from J, the junction kept 8 bases outside the gene matches.

This rearrangement joins TRBV27 to TRBJ1-2; no clear D gene. Germline V gene lookup returns CDR1 MNHEY and CDR2 SMNVEV (reference sequence). V was clipped by 3 bases and J by 1 base, with 9 bases between them. The CDR3 has 14 amino acids. The CDR3, as DNA: TGTGCCAGCAGTTTTGACGGGAATAACTATGGCTACACCTTC. Protein sequence: CASSFDGNNYGYTF.

A remark on this clonotype: Likely a read error: the CDR3 ends without its conserved phenylalanine or tryptophan. The rearrangement joins TRBV6-5 to TRBJ1-1, with D unclear. Per germline, CDR1 MNHEY and CDR2 SVGAGI. Deletions cut 5 bases from V and 4 bases from J, with 8 bases between. The CDR3 consists of 12 residues. The CDR3 bases are TGTGCCAGCAGTCTCCGAGGCACTGAAGCTTTCCTT. This encodes CASSLRGTEAFL.

This clonotype was seen a handful of times. V usage is TRBV4-1 and J usage is TRBJ1-2; TRBD1 matches 9 bases. Germline V gene sequence: CDR1 MGHRA, CDR2 YSYEKL. The ends lost 1 base at V and 8 bases at J; junction bases unmatched: 11. The CDR3 runs 16 residues. CDR3 in amino acids: CASSQAYRTGVEGYTF. The CDR3 nucleotides read TGCGCCAGCAGCCAAGCGTACAGGACAGGGGTAGAGGGCTACACCTTC.